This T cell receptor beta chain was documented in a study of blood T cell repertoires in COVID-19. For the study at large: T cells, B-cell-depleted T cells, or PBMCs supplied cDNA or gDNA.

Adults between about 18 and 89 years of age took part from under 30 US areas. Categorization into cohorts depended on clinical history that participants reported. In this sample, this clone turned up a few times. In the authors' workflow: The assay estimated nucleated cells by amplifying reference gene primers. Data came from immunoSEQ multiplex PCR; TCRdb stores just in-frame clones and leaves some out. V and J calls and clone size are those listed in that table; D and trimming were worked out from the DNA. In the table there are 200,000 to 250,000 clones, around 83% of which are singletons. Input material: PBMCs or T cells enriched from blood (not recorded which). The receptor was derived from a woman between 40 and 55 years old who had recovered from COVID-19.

For the CDR3, the DNA is TGTGCCAGTCGGGGTCCCTACAATGAGCAGTTCTTC. Protein sequence: CASRGPYNEQFF. J is TRBJ2-1 and V is TRBV19; maybe TRBD2 (5 bases). The CDR3 has 12 residues. Trimming removed 8 bases from V and 2 bases from J, with 7 bases in between. CDR1 and CDR2 (germline): LNHDA, SQIVND (reference sequence).